The rows below give T cell receptor beta chains drawn from one sample of a study of shared clonotypes between healthy human individuals. Clones were read by immunoSEQ multiplex PCR, and TCRdb kept only the in-frame ones, dropping some. The table includes 2 million to 3 million clones, 93% detected once. The sample consisted of naive CD4+ T cells from PBMCs. All receptors come from a young man in good health. Some clones in this sample may be carry-over from other donors' samples. CDR3s include the opening cysteine and the closing phenylalanine or tryptophan. D genes are given only for firm matches. Not every row has a clone size; where given, it reads once, few, many or a size class.

DNA: TGTGCCAGCAGTTCTATAGCGGGAGCCTACGAGCAGTACTTC
CDR3: CASSSIAGAYEQYF
D: TRBD2
size: NA
V: TRBV6-6
J: TRBJ2-7

DNA: TGTGCCAGCAGTGGGAAGGACAGCAATCAGCCCCAGCATTTT
CDR3: CASSGKDSNQPQHF
D: NA
size: NA
V: TRBV6-1
J: TRBJ1-5

DNA: TGTGCCAGCAGCTTGGCCGGACTAGCGGGAGAGAAGACCCAGTACTTC
CDR3: CASSLAGLAGEKTQYF
D: TRBD2
size: NA
V: TRBV5-4
J: TRBJ2-5

DNA: TGTGCCAGCAGCGCTCTAGTGTCAGCGGGGAACACCGGGGAGCTGTTTTTT
CDR3: CASSALVSAGNTGELFF
D: NA
size: NA
V: TRBV7-6
J: TRBJ2-2

DNA: TGCGCCAGCAGCCGCGGAGTGATGGGCTTGGGGGAAAAACTGTTTTTT
CDR3: CASSRGVMGLGEKLFF
D: NA
size: once
V: TRBV4-1
J: TRBJ1-4

DNA: TGTGCCAGCAGTTTCACTGGTGCGGGGGCGAATGAGCAGTTCTTC
CDR3: CASSFTGAGANEQFF
D: NA
size: NA
V: TRBV6-6
J: TRBJ2-1

DNA: TGTGCCAGCAGCTTGGTCGGCACAGAGGGCTACACCTTC
CDR3: CASSLVGTEGYTF
D: NA
size: NA
V: TRBV5-4
J: TRBJ1-2

DNA: NA
CDR3: CASSFGIGAWYF
D: NA
size: NA
V: TRBV27
J: TRBJ2-7

DNA: TGTGCCAGCAGCTTCGAGGTTCTAGCGGGAAACAATGAGCAGTTCTTC
CDR3: CASSFEVLAGNNEQFF
D: TRBD2
size: NA
V: TRBV7-8
J: TRBJ2-1

DNA: TGTGCCAGCAGTTACATCTATGGCTACACCTTC
CDR3: CASSYIYGYTF
D: NA
size: once
V: TRBV27
J: TRBJ1-2

DNA: TGTGCCAGCAGCGCCGGACAGGGAAGGACGATTGAAGCTTTCTTT
CDR3: CASSAGQGRTIEAFF
D: TRBD1
size: NA
V: TRBV9
J: TRBJ1-1